These 11 T cell receptor beta chains were all obtained from the same sample, sequenced in a study of blood T cell repertoires in COVID-19. Measured with immunoSEQ multiplex PCR; TCRdb has only the in-frame clones, and not every one. Here the sample spans 270,000 or so clones, approximately 82% being singletons. The specimen sequenced was peripheral blood. These receptors all stem from a woman aged 18-29 years with acute or convalescent COVID-19.

The chain has TRBV28 and TRBJ1-6, with D perhaps matching TRBD1 (5 bases). The CDR3 sequence is 14 residues long. The germline V gene has CDR1 MDHEN and CDR2 SYDVKM. V gave up 6 bases and J gave up 14 bases, with 20 bases separating them. Here the CDR3 DNA reads TGTGCCAGCAGCTTGGACACGGGAGGGATGGCCCTCCACTTT. Protein sequence: CASSLDTGGMALHF.

This clone showed up many times. This chain uses TRBV15 with TRBJ2-7, with D perhaps TRBD2 (6 bases). The germline V gene encodes CDR1 LNHNV and CDR2 YYDKDF (reference sequence). The CDR3 has 18 residues. Trimming pared 0 bases from V and 2 bases from J, leaving 20 bases between. The CDR3 DNA sequence: TGTGCCACCAGCAGAGACCACCGAGAGACTAGGTCTCCCTACGAGCAGTACTTC. This encodes CATSRDHRETRSPYEQYF. Supplemented by reference TRBV15 and TRBJ2-7, the full variable domain reads DAMVIQNPRYQVTQFGKPVTLSCSQTLNHNVMYWYQQKSSQAPKLLFHYYDKDFNNEADTPDNFQSRRPNTSFCFLDIRSPGLGDTAMYLCATSRDHRETRSPYEQYFGPGTRLTVT.

The gene calls are TRBV6-5 and TRBJ2-1, with 10 bases aligning to TRBD2. Germline CDR1 MNHEY, CDR2 SVGAGI. The CDR3 consists of 16 residues. J lost 8 bases, V lost 0 bases, and 7 bases had no gene match. The CDR3 coding sequence is TGTGCCAGCAGTTACTCGATGGCTAGCGGGAGCTATGAGCAGTTCTTC. As protein: CASSYSMASGSYEQFF.

As DNA, the CDR3 is TGCGCCAGCAGCTTTGCGCTAGCGGGTCCCTCGGATTCCTACGAGCAGTACTTC. Translated, it gives CASSFALAGPSDSYEQYF. V is TRBV5-1 and J is TRBJ2-7, with 8 bases identical to TRBD2. The J segment lost 1 base and the V segment lost 2 bases, leaving 14 bases of the junction unmatched. Germline CDR1 is SGHRS and CDR2 is YFSETQ. The CDR3 is 18 amino acids.

The V call is TRBV6-5, the J call TRBJ1-2; D remains unclear. Germline V gene data show CDR1 as MNHEY and CDR2 as SVGAGI. V lost 2 bases, J lost 0 bases, and 13 bases lay in between. This CDR3 spans 16 amino acids. The DNA of the CDR3 is TGTGCCAGCAGTTACGGTCGGCACCTAGCTAACTATGGCTACACCTTC. This translates into CASSYGRHLANYGYTF.

This CDR3 is CASSSDSSNQPQHF. CDR3 coding DNA: TGTGCCAGCAGCTCGGACAGCAGCAATCAGCCCCAGCATTTT. The gene calls are TRBV7-9 and TRBJ1-5, with D perhaps TRBD1 (6 bases). The germline V gene encodes CDR1 SEHNR and CDR2 FQNEAQ (reference sequence). Trimming shortened V by 4 bases and J by 1 base, and 8 bases separated the two germline ends. The CDR3 loop spans 14 amino acids.

V is TRBV5-7 and J is TRBJ2-7, with 9 positions matching TRBD2. TRBV5-7 is an open reading frame, and its role is uncertain. V trimming: 1 base; J trimming: 2 bases; junction bases outside the gene matches: 7. CDR3 size: 16 residues. CDR3 coding DNA: TGTGCCAGCAGCTTGACCTATAGCGGGGGACCCTACGAGCAGTACTTC. Its protein product is CASSLTYSGGPYEQYF.

A single count supports this clone. The chain employs TRBV15 and TRBJ1-1; TRBD1 might be the D (6 bases). Germline CDR1 LNHNV, CDR2 YYDKDF (reference sequence). V dropped 7 bases and J dropped 0 bases, with 9 bases sitting between them. The CDR3 length is 13 residues. This chain's CDR3 is CATNGDMNTEAFF. The CDR3 DNA follows: TGTGCCACCAATGGGGACATGAACACTGAAGCTTTCTTT. Drawing the rest from reference TRBV15 and TRBJ1-1, the complete variable domain is DAMVIQNPRYQVTQFGKPVTLSCSQTLNHNVMYWYQQKSSQAPKLLFHYYDKDFNNEADTPDNFQSRRPNTSFCFLDIRSPGLGDTAMYLCATNGDMNTEAFFGQGTRLTVV.

The chain joins TRBV6-6 to TRBJ1-4; 7 positions match TRBD1. The CDR3 extends over 14 amino acids. J gave up 8 bases and V 6 bases, and 9 bases lay outside the gene matches. Germline lookup yields CDR1 MNHNY and CDR2 SVGAGI (reference sequence). The CDR3 DNA follows: TGTGCCAGCAGCCAATTACAGGGGAGGGAAAAACTGTTTTTT. It specifies CASSQLQGREKLFF.

V gene TRBV25-1 combines with J gene TRBJ2-1; possibly TRBD2 for D (6 bases). The ends were cut back, 3 bases at V and 1 base at J, with 16 bases in the middle. Germline V gene sequence: CDR1 MGHDK, CDR2 SYGVNS. This CDR3 spans 17 amino acids. The CDR3 region is CASSEGRRLGSYNEQFF. CDR3 bases: TGTGCCAGCAGTGAGGGACGCAGACTAGGTTCCTACAATGAGCAGTTCTTC.

J is TRBJ1-3 and V is TRBV14; no clear D. Germline CDR1 and CDR2: SGHDN and FVKESK. The CDR3 totals 12 residues. With 3 bases removed from V and 8 bases from J, the gap between germline ends came to 8 bases. CDR3 sequence reads: CASSQNGDTIYF. The CDR3 DNA follows: TGTGCCAGCAGCCAGAACGGGGACACCATATATTTT. Using reference TRBV14 and TRBJ1-3 for the parts outside the CDR3, the full variable domain is EAGVTQFPSHSVIEKGQTVTLRCDPISGHDNLYWYRRVMGKEIKFLLHFVKESKQDESGMPNNRFLAERTGGTYSTLKVQPAELEDSGVYFCASSQNGDTIYFGEGSWLTVV.